The clone carrying this TCR beta chain was seen a few times. Its cognate antigen is unknown. V dropped 2 bases and J dropped 2 bases, with 10 bases sitting between them. Germline CDR1 and CDR2: MNHEY and SVGAGI. CDR3 length equals 15 residues. This sample is part of a study of cytomegalovirus exposure and HLA in healthy donors. General study points: In a later analysis, parvovirus B19, influenza, CMV and Epstein-Barr virus appeared linked to several top co-occurrence clusters. Despite most TCR sequences being rare, some public TCRs occurred in many donors. In a later analysis, HLA-associated TCR beta chains were more clonally expanded than equally common others.

PCR was performed using 60 Vbeta and 13 Jbeta primers. The table came from immunoSEQ multiplex PCR; TCRdb's copy has only in-frame clones and leaves some out. Found here are around 130,000 clones, roughly 9% of them singletons; the top ten hold approximately 6%. Sequenced input: PBMCs. The TCR was taken from a woman between 35 and 50 years old in good health and CMV-seropositive. The chain uses TRBV6-5 and TRBJ1-3; D call uncertain. CDR3 nucleotide sequence: TGTGCCAGCAGTTACGGGTGGACTACTGGAAACACCATATATTTT. Translating it yields CASSYGWTTGNTIYF.